The T cell receptor (beta chain) described here comes from a study of T cells in Graves' hyperthyroidism and ophthalmopathy. There are 14 residues in the CDR3. Germline loops: CDR1 SEHNR, CDR2 FQNEAQ (reference sequence). Points on this clonotype: One junction end does not reproduce the germline sequence, and a read error may be involved.

Template material for amplifying TCR beta CDR3 regions consisted of RNA transcripts. Carried out on the TCR CDR3, a first-round RT-PCR used the HTBI primer set. From the multiplex PCR reads, TCRdb called clonotypes with MiXCR, one entry per CDR3 protein. The table includes approximately 590,000 distinct CDR3 sequences, about 43% detected once. The V and J genes are TRBV7-9 and TRBJ2-7; 9 nucleotides align to TRBD1. Material: peripheral blood or thyroid tissue (not recorded which). This receptor was taken from a woman younger than 30 with Graves' hyperthyroidism. In DNA form, the CDR3 reads TGTGCCAGCAGCCACCGGACAGGGGACTACGCGCAGTACTTC. Protein sequence: CASSHRTGDYAQYF.